The 32 T cell receptor beta chains in this list originate from one sample, sequenced in a study of cytomegalovirus exposure and HLA in healthy donors. Both 60 Vbeta primers and 13 Jbeta primers went into the PCR. Sequenced by immunoSEQ multiplex PCR; TCRdb stores in-frame clones only, minus some. The repertoire has 90,000 to 100,000 clones, 70% to 80% of them found once; the top ten carry around 7.2%. The sample consisted of PBMCs. The source of these receptors is a female donor in good health and CMV-seronegative.

The chain has TRBV10-3 and TRBJ2-7; D is perhaps TRBD2 (6 bases). The V and J ends lost 6 bases and 2 bases respectively, with 14 bases between them. The CDR3 has 14 amino acids. Germline CDR1 reads ENHRY; CDR2 reads SYGVKD. The CDR3 loop is CAIRGGEGTYEQYF. For the CDR3, the DNA is TGTGCCATCAGGGGGGGAGAGGGGACCTACGAGCAGTACTTC.

In its sample, this clone was seen once. This chain links TRBV10-3 with TRBJ1-3; the D gene is possibly TRBD1 (5 bases). V was shortened by 2 bases and J by 0 bases, with 11 bases between the two germline ends. The germline V gene has CDR1 ENHRY and CDR2 SYGVKD. The CDR3 length is 16 residues. The DNA of the CDR3 is TGTGCCATCAGTGAGAAACAGGTGCACTCTGGAAACACCATATATTTT. Protein: CAISEKQVHSGNTIYF.

This clone was found a few times. V usage is TRBV11-1 and J usage is TRBJ2-7; the D gene is possibly TRBD1 (5 bases). This CDR3 has 15 residues. The V end was cut by 1 base, the J end by 6 bases, with 16 bases between. Per the germline V gene, CDR1 is SGHAT and CDR2 is FQDESV (reference sequence). This CDR3 is CASSLEGATTGEQYF. DNA of the CDR3: TGTGCCAGCAGCTTAGAAGGGGCCACTACGGGCGAGCAGTACTTC.

This clone showed up just a few times. V usage is TRBV25-1 and J usage is TRBJ2-6; 9 bases match TRBD1. Germline V gene data show CDR1 as MGHDK and CDR2 as SYGVNS. CDR3 length: 18 residues. V trimming: 5 bases; J trimming: 0 bases; junction bases outside the gene matches: 8. The CDR3 nucleotides are TGTGCCAGCAGTACGATACAGGGGGCAGGCTCTGGGGCCAACGTCCTGACTTTC. It is translated as CASSTIQGAGSGANVLTF.

This chain uses TRBV6-6 with TRBJ1-3; weak D call: TRBD1 (6 bases). This CDR3 contains 16 residues. Germline V gene sequence: CDR1 MNHNY, CDR2 SVGAGI (reference sequence). Trimming removed 2 bases from V and 8 bases from J, with 19 bases in between. This chain's CDR3 is CASSYPRQVWGDTIYF. CDR3 nucleotide sequence: TGTGCCAGCAGTTACCCCCGACAGGTTTGGGGAGACACCATATATTTT.

This CDR3 reads CASGRAPQETQYF. CDR3 DNA: TGCGCCAGCGGGAGGGCCCCTCAAGAGACCCAGTACTTC. V is TRBV5-1 and J is TRBJ2-5; TRBD2 matches at 7 bases. Germline loops: CDR1 SGHRS, CDR2 YFSETQ. V lost 7 bases and J lost 2; bases outside the gene matches: 5. There are 13 residues in the CDR3.

This chain uses TRBV5-1 with TRBJ1-2; the D gene is possibly TRBD1 (6 bases). The V and J ends lost 4 bases and 4 bases respectively, with 23 bases between them. This CDR3 has 17 amino acids. Germline assignment: CDR1 SGHRS and CDR2 YFSETQ. The CDR3 DNA reads as TGCGCCAGCAGCCTCGCCCCGGGGGAGGGGGTCCCCTATGGCTACACCTTC. Its translation is CASSLAPGEGVPYGYTF.

The chain combines TRBV14 with TRBJ1-6, with TRBD1 matching over 7 bases. V lost 0 bases and J lost 10; bases outside the gene matches: 9. Per germline, CDR1 SGHDN and CDR2 FVKESK. There are 16 residues in the CDR3. The chain's CDR3 is CASSQDSAGGFSPLHF. The CDR3 nucleotides read TGTGCCAGCAGCCAAGATTCGGCAGGGGGATTCTCACCCCTCCACTTT.

The rearrangement joins TRBV23-1 to TRBJ2-3; 10 bases align to TRBD2. TRBV23-1 is treated as an ORF (open reading frame) with a function not yet certain. Trimming took 0 bases from V and 6 from J; bases not matched to a gene: 3. The CDR3 is 15 amino acids. The CDR3 nucleotides read TGCGCCAGCAGTCAATCCAAGCGGGAGGGTGATACGCAGTATTTT. Its protein is CASSQSKREGDTQYF.

The chain employs TRBV18 and TRBJ2-1; D possibly corresponds to TRBD2 (5 bases). V lost 4 bases to trimming and J lost 5 bases, with 15 bases between them. The length of the CDR3 is 15 residues. CDR1 and CDR2 from the germline V gene are KGHSH and LQKENI. In DNA form, the CDR3 reads TGTGCCAGCTCACGGAGGAGCACGAATAACAATGAGCAGTTCTTC. Translation: CASSRRSTNNNEQFF.

CDR3 sequence reads: CASSLRQGETNEKLFF. CDR3 coding DNA: TGCGCCAGCAGCTTGCGACAGGGGGAAACTAATGAAAAACTGTTTTTT. The chain carries TRBV5-1 and TRBJ1-4; 9 bases map to TRBD1. Germline CDR1 is SGHRS and CDR2 is YFSETQ. The V segment lost 1 base and the J segment 1 base; nucleotides outside the gene matches: 2. This CDR3 has 16 amino acids.

The chain employs TRBV6-5 and TRBJ1-2; D might be TRBD1 (6 bases). Deletions cut 2 bases from V and 4 bases from J, with 11 bases between. This CDR3 is 14 amino acids long. The germline CDR1 and CDR2 sequences are MNHEY and SVGAGI. The CDR3 protein is CASSYGRGTYGYTF. The CDR3 coding sequence is TGTGCCAGCAGTTACGGCAGGGGCACCTATGGCTACACCTTC.

This clone was seen a single time. The chain uses TRBV25-1 and TRBJ1-4; D is unresolved. The length of the CDR3 is 14 residues. Germline assignment: CDR1 MGHDK and CDR2 SYGVNS. V gave up 3 bases and J gave up 4 bases, with 9 bases separating them. The CDR3, as DNA: TGTGCCAGCAGTGATGACATTGTTAATGAAAAACTGTTTTTT. Translating gives CASSDDIVNEKLFF.

The J gene is TRBJ1-2, the V gene TRBV6-5, with D tentatively TRBD1 (5 bases). The CDR3 runs to 16 residues. The germline CDR1 and CDR2 sequences are MNHEY and SVGAGI. Trimming took off 0 bases at V and 6 bases at J, with 17 bases between the two ends. The DNA of the CDR3 is TGTGCCAGCAGTTACTCGAAGTATGGGGGGACGGATGGCTACACCTTC. This sequence encodes CASSYSKYGGTDGYTF.

V and J are TRBV5-1 and TRBJ2-2, with D hard to call. Trimming cost V 2 bases and J 3 bases, with 5 bases left between them. Germline V CDR1 and CDR2: SGHRS, YFSETQ. The CDR3 consists of 13 residues. CDR3 in amino acids: CASSFHDTGELFF. As DNA, the CDR3 is TGCGCCAGCAGCTTCCATGACACCGGGGAGCTGTTTTTT.

The chain is built from TRBV7-9 and TRBJ1-4, with TRBD1 matching over 7 bases. The ends lost 3 bases at V and 5 bases at J; junction bases unmatched: 6. CDR3 length: 15 residues. CDR1 and CDR2 (germline): SEHNR, FQNEAQ (reference sequence). The chain's CDR3 is CASSFRDSANEKLFF. In DNA, the CDR3 is TGTGCCAGCAGCTTCAGGGACAGTGCGAATGAAAAACTGTTTTTT.

The chain couples TRBV5-1 to TRBJ2-1, with 7 nucleotides matching TRBD2. The germline gives CDR1 SGHRS, CDR2 YFSETQ. V gave up 0 bases and J gave up 5 bases; unmatched junction bases: 5. There are 15 residues in the CDR3. The DNA for the CDR3 is TGCGCCAGCAGCTTGGGGGACTACAGTAACAATGAGCAGTTCTTC. Amino acids: CASSLGDYSNNEQFF.

The rearrangement joins TRBV7-8 to TRBJ1-2; 7 bases agree with TRBD1. The J segment lost 3 bases and the V segment lost 5 bases, leaving 9 bases of the junction unmatched. This CDR3 has 15 residues. Germline V gene lookup returns CDR1 SGHVS and CDR2 FQNEAQ. The CDR3 bases are TGTGCCAGCAGCCCTAGGGGGCCCATGGACTATGGCTACACCTTC. Its translation is CASSPRGPMDYGYTF.

The V gene is TRBV7-3, the J gene TRBJ2-7; TRBD2 is a possible D gene (6 bases). The CDR3 has 12 amino acids. Germline V CDR1 and CDR2: SGHTA, FQGTGA. V was trimmed by 1 base and J by 6 bases, leaving 7 bases between them. The CDR3 loop reads CASSLIGGEQYF. CDR3 bases: TGTGCCAGCAGCTTAATCGGGGGCGAGCAGTACTTC.

This CDR3 is CASGGLGGSSYNEQFF. CDR3 in DNA: TGTGCCAGCGGGGGACTAGGCGGTAGCTCCTACAATGAGCAGTTCTTC. The chain couples TRBV2 to TRBJ2-1, with 8 bases identical to TRBD2. The V gene's germline CDR1 is SNHLY and CDR2 FYNNEI. The J segment lost 0 bases and the V segment lost 8 bases, leaving 9 bases of the junction unmatched. The CDR3 runs to 16 residues.

This clone was picked up a small number of times. The chain links TRBV30 to TRBJ1-5, with TRBD1 matching 8 bases. CDR1 is GTSNPN, CDR2 SVGIG, per germline (reference sequence). The trim removed 2 bases at V and 1 base at J, leaving 4 bases unmatched. The CDR3 contains 15 residues. The CDR3 DNA reads as TGTGCCTGGAGTCGACAGGGGATGAGCAATCAGCCCCAGCATTTT. This codes for CAWSRQGMSNQPQHF.

The V and J genes are TRBV5-6 and TRBJ2-7, with D possibly matching TRBD2 (5 bases). Per germline, CDR1 SGHDT and CDR2 YYEEEE. V lost 6 bases and J lost 2, with 15 bases in between. The CDR3 loop spans 14 amino acids. CDR3 nucleotide sequence: TGTGCCAGCACCCTAAGAGGAGGCCCCTACGAGCAGTACTTC. It yields the protein CASTLRGGPYEQYF.

V is TRBV7-9 and J is TRBJ1-1, with 8 bases fitting TRBD1. Germline values: CDR1 SEHNR, CDR2 FQNEAQ (reference sequence). The CDR3 sequence is 12 residues long. The V gene end was trimmed by 4 bases and the J gene end by 8 bases; junction bases not matched to a gene: 3. The CDR3 region is CASSSAGGEAFF. The DNA for the CDR3 is TGTGCCAGCAGCTCCGCAGGGGGCGAAGCTTTCTTT.

CDR3 amino acids: CASSLVGQPRSYTF. The CDR3 coding sequence is TGCGCCAGCAGCTTGGTGGGACAGCCGCGTAGCTACACCTTC. The chain uses TRBV5-1 and TRBJ1-2, with 7 bases fitting TRBD1. There are 14 residues in the CDR3. Germline CDR1 is SGHRS and CDR2 is YFSETQ. Germline trimming cut 0 bases from V and 9 bases from J; bases unmatched to any gene: 8.

V usage is TRBV30 and J usage is TRBJ1-3; D is possibly TRBD1 (5 bases). This CDR3 region has 13 residues. The ends were cut back, 2 bases at V and 3 bases at J, with 8 bases in the middle. In germline, CDR1 is GTSNPN, CDR2 SVGIG (reference sequence). The CDR3 loop reads CAWSRQGGNTIYF. CDR3 in DNA: TGTGCCTGGAGTAGGCAGGGTGGAAACACCATATATTTT. The complete variable domain, with remaining parts taken from reference TRBV30 and TRBJ1-3, reads SQTIHQWPATLVQPVGSPLSLECTVEGTSNPNLYWYRQAAGRGLQLLFYSVGIGQISSEVPQNLSASRPQDRQFILSSKKLLLSDSGFYLCAWSRQGGNTIYFGEGSWLTVV.

The V gene is TRBV5-6, the J gene TRBJ2-5; no clear D gene. The CDR3 extends over 14 amino acids. Trimming pared 2 bases from V and 0 bases from J, leaving 8 bases between. Germline CDR1 and CDR2: SGHDT and YYEEEE. The CDR3 spells CASSFISNQETQYF. The CDR3 DNA follows: TGTGCCAGCAGCTTTATTTCTAACCAAGAGACCCAGTACTTC.

This clone is a singleton in its sample. The CDR3 reads CASRKILAAQETQYF. The DNA for the CDR3 is TGTGCCAGCAGAAAAATACTAGCGGCACAAGAGACCCAGTACTTC. V gene TRBV6-1 combines with J gene TRBJ2-5, with 8 bases that match TRBD2. V shed 6 bases and J 2 bases; nucleotides not matched to a gene: 8. Germline V gives CDR1 MNHNS, CDR2 SASEGT. CDR3 length: 15 residues.

The chain recombines TRBV7-6 with TRBJ2-1, with 15 bases that match TRBD2. The CDR3 runs to 20 residues. Unmatched junction bases numbered 9, after V lost 1 base and J lost 2 bases. Per germline, CDR1 SGHVS and CDR2 FNYEAQ. Here the CDR3 DNA reads TGTGCCAGCAGCTTAGTTTACTCCAGGACTAGCGGGGGGGCCTACAATGAGCAGTTCTTC. Amino acids: CASSLVYSRTSGGAYNEQFF.

The chain employs TRBV9 and TRBJ2-3; 9 nucleotides line up with TRBD1. Germline V gene lookup returns CDR1 SGDLS and CDR2 YYNGEE. J lost 1 base, V lost 3 bases, and 9 bases had no gene match. The CDR3 contains 17 residues. The CDR3 protein is CASSASTGGVGTDTQYF. In DNA, the CDR3 is TGTGCCAGCAGCGCTAGCACAGGGGGCGTCGGCACAGATACGCAGTATTTT. The entire variable domain, with the rest obtained from reference TRBV9 and TRBJ2-3, is as follows: DSGVTQTPKHLITATGQRVTLRCSPRSGDLSVYWYQQSLDQGLQFLIQYYNGEERAKGNILERFSAQQFPDLHSELNLSSLELGDSALYFCASSASTGGVGTDTQYFGPGTRLTVL.

The chain uses TRBV7-9 and TRBJ2-1; weak D call: TRBD2 (7 bases). CDR3 size: 15 residues. Trimming took off 3 bases at V and 12 bases at J, with 21 bases between the two ends. Germline-derived CDR1 and CDR2 are SEHNR and FQNEAQ (reference sequence). CDR3 amino acids: CASSLGGAGEKGQFF. Written as DNA, the CDR3 is TGTGCCAGCAGCTTGGGGGGGGCGGGAGAGAAGGGGCAGTTCTTC.

This chain links TRBV9 with TRBJ1-6; the D is unclear. Germline V gives CDR1 SGDLS, CDR2 YYNGEE. CDR3 length: 13 amino acids. V lost 0 bases to trimming and J lost 8 bases, with 6 bases between them. The chain's CDR3 is CASSVETHSPLHF. In DNA, the CDR3 is TGTGCCAGCAGCGTAGAAACACATTCACCCCTCCACTTT. Variable domain in full (rest from reference TRBV9 and TRBJ1-6): DSGVTQTPKHLITATGQRVTLRCSPRSGDLSVYWYQQSLDQGLQFLIQYYNGEERAKGNILERFSAQQFPDLHSELNLSSLELGDSALYFCASSVETHSPLHFGNGTRLTVT.

This chain joins TRBV7-8 and TRBJ1-4; no clear D. The CDR3 sequence is 16 residues long. V was trimmed by 6 bases and J by 3 bases, leaving 17 bases between them. Germline CDR1 is SGHVS and CDR2 is FQNEAQ. The CDR3 bases are TGTGCCAGCAGAAAAGGACTCGTAATCGCTAATGAAAAACTGTTTTTT. The encoded protein is CASRKGLVIANEKLFF. Based on the CDR3 plus reference TRBV7-8 and TRBJ1-4, the full variable domain is GAGVSQSPRYKVAKRGQDVALRCDPISGHVSLFWYQQALGQGPEFLTYFQNEAQLDKSGLPSDRFFAERPEGSVSTLKIQRTQQEDSAVYLCASRKGLVIANEKLFFGSGTQLSVL.